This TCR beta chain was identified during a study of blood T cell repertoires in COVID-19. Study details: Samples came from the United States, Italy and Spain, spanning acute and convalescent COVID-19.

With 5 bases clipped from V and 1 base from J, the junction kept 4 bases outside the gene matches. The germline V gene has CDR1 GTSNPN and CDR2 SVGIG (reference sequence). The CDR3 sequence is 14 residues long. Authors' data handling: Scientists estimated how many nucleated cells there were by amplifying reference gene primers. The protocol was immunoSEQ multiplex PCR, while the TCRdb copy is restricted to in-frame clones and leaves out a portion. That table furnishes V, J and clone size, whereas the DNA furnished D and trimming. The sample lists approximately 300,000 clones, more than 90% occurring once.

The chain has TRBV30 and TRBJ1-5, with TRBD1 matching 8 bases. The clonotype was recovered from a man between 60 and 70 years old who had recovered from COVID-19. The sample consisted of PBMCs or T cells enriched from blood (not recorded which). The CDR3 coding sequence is TGTGCCTGGGACAGGGGTGGAAGCAATCAGCCCCAGCATTTT. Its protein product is CAWDRGGSNQPQHF. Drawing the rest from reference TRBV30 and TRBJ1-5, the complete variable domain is SQTIHQWPATLVQPVGSPLSLECTVEGTSNPNLYWYRQAAGRGLQLLFYSVGIGQISSEVPQNLSASRPQDRQFILSSKKLLLSDSGFYLCAWDRGGSNQPQHFGDGTRLSIL.